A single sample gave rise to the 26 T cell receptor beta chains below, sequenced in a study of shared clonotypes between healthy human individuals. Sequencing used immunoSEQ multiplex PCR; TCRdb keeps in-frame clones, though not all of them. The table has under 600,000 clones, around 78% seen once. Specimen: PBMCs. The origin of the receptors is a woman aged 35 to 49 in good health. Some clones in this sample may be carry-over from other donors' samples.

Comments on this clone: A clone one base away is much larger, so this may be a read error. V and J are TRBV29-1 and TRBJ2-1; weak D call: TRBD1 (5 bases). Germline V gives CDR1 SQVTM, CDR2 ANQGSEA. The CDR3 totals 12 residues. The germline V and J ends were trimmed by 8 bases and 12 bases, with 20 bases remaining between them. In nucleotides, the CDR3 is TGCAGCATTGGGTTTGGAGCCCAGGGGCAGTTCTTC. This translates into CSIGFGAQGQFF.

CDR3 nucleotide sequence: TGTGCCAGCCGACGGGCCCCCACAGATACGCAGTATTTT. It yields the protein CASRRAPTDTQYF. The rearrangement uses TRBV27 and TRBJ2-3; no reliable D call. CDR1 and CDR2 (germline): MNHEY, SMNVEV (reference sequence). CDR3 length equals 13 residues. Trimming took off 8 bases at V and 2 bases at J, with 11 bases between the two ends.

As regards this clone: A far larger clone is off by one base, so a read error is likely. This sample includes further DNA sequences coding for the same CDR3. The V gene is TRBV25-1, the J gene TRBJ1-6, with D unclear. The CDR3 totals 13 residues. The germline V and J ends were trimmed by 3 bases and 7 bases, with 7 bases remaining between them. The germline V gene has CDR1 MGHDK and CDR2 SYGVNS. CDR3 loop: CASSESENSPLHF. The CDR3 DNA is TGTGCCAGCAGTGAGTCTGAGAATTCACCCCTCCACTTT.

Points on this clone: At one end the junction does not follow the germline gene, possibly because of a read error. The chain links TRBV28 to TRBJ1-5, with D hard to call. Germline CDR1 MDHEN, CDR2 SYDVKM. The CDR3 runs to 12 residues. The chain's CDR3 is CASSLMGTAPAF. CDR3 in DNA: TGTGCCAGCAGTTTAATGGGAACAGCCCCAGCATTT.

The CDR3: CASSQGVNTEAFF. The CDR3 nucleotides read TGTGCCAGCAGCCAGGGGGTGAACACTGAAGCTTTCTTT. The chain couples TRBV2 to TRBJ1-1; 7 nucleotides align to TRBD1. Germline CDR1 SNHLY, CDR2 FYNNEI. V shed 6 bases and J 0 bases; nucleotides not matched to a gene: 1. The CDR3 length is 13 residues.

CDR3 in DNA: TGTGCCAGCTCACCTTCCTCCGGGACAGGACGGACTGAAGCTTTCTTT. It specifies CASSPSSGTGRTEAFF. J is TRBJ1-1 and V is TRBV18; 8 bases fit TRBD1. After removal of 3 bases from V and 5 bases from J, the junction contained 11 bases not matched to a gene. This CDR3 spans 16 amino acids. The germline V gene encodes CDR1 KGHSH and CDR2 LQKENI.

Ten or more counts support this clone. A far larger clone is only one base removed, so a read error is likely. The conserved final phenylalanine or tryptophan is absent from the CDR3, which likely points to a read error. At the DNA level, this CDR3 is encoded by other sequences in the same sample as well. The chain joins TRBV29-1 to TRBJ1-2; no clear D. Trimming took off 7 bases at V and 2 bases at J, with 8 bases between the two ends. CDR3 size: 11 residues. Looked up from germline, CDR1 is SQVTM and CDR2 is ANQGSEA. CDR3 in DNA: TGCAGCGAGTCCTCAAACTATGGCTACACCCTC. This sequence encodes CSESSNYGYTL.

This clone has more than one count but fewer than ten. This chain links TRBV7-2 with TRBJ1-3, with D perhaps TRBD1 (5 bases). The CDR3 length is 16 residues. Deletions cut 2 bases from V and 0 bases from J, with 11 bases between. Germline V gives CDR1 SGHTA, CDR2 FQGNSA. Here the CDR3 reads CASSLNRPHSGNTIYF. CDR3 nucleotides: TGTGCCAGCAGCTTAAACAGGCCCCACTCTGGAAACACCATATATTTT.

The CDR3 protein is CAVGRLAELSGELFF. In nucleotides, the CDR3 is TGTGCCGTGGGTCGACTAGCGGAACTCTCCGGGGAGCTGTTTTTT. The chain recombines TRBV6-5 with TRBJ2-2; 9 bases are shared with TRBD2. Unmatched junction bases numbered 13, after V lost 11 bases and J lost 6 bases. Per germline, CDR1 MNHEY and CDR2 SVGAGI. CDR3 length: 15 residues.

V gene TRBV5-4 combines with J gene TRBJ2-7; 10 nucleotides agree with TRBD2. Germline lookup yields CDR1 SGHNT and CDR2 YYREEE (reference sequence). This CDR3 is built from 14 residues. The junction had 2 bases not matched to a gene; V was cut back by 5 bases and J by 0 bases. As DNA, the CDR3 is TGTGCCAGCAGTGGGACTAGCGTCTCCTACGAGCAGTACTTC. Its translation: CASSGTSVSYEQYF.

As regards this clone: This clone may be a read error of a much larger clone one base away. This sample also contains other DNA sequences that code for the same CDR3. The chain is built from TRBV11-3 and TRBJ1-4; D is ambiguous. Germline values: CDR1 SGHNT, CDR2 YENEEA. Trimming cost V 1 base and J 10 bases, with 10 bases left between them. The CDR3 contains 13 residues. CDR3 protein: CASSLGTVGKLFF. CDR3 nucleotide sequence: TGTGCCAGCAGCTTAGGTACAGTGGGAAAACTGTTTTTT.

Here the CDR3 DNA reads TGCAGCGTTGACTACGCGGCGGGCAATGAGCAGTTCTTC. It codes for CSVDYAAGNEQFF. The gene calls are TRBV29-1 and TRBJ2-1; D is perhaps TRBD2 (5 bases). V was trimmed by 3 bases and J by 6 bases, leaving 12 bases between them. Germline V CDR1 and CDR2: SQVTM, ANQGSEA. There are 13 residues in the CDR3.

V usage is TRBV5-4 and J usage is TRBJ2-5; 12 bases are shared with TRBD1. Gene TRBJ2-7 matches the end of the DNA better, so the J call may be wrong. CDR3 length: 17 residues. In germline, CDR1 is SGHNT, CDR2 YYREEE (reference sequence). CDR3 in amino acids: CASSLWGAGQGADEQYF. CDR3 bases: TGTGCCAGCAGCTTGTGGGGGGCGGGACAGGGGGCCGACGAGCAGTACTTC.

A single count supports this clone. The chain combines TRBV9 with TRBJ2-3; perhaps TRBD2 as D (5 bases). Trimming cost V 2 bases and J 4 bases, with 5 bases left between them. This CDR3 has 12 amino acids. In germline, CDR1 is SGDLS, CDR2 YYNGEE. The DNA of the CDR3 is TGTGCCAGCAGCGTGCGGGCAGATACGCAGTATTTT. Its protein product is CASSVRADTQYF.

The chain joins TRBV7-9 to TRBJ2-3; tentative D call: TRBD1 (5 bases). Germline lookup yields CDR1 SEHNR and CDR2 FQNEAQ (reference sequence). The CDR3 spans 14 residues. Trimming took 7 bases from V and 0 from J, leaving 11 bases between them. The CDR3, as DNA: TGTGCCAGCAAAGGGGTCCTCAGCACAGATACGCAGTATTTT. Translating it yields CASKGVLSTDTQYF.

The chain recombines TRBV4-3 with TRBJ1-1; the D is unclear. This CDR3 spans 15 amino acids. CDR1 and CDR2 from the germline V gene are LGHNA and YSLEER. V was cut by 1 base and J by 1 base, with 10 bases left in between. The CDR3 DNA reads TGCGCCAGCAGCCAAGGGGTGACGGAGAACACTGAAGCTTTCTTT. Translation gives CASSQGVTENTEAFF.

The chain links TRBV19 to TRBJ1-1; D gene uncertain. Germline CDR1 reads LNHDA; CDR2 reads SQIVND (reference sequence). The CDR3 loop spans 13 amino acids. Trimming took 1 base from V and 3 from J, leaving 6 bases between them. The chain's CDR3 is CASSIGVHTEAFF. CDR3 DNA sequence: TGTGCCAGTAGTATAGGAGTGCACACTGAAGCTTTCTTT.

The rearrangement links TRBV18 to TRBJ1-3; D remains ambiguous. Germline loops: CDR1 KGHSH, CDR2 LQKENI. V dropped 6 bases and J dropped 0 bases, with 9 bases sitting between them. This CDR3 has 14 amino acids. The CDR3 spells CASSPEFSGNTIYF. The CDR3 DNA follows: TGTGCCAGCTCCCCAGAGTTCTCTGGAAACACCATATATTTT.

As DNA, the CDR3 is TGTGCCAGCAGCCCGCCGGGACTAGCGGGAGCGACCAATGAGCAGTTCTTC. Translating it yields CASSPPGLAGATNEQFF. This chain connects TRBV5-4 to TRBJ2-1; 14 nucleotides agree with TRBD2. This CDR3 contains 17 residues. Germline V CDR1 and CDR2: SGHNT, YYREEE (reference sequence). After removal of 4 bases from V and 6 bases from J, the junction contained 9 bases not matched to a gene.

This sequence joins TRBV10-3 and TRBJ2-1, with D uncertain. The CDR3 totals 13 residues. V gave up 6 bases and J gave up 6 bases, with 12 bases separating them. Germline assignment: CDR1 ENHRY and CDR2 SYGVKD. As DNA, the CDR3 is TGTGCCATCAGGACTCTCTTGTTCAATGAGCAGTTCTTC. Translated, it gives CAIRTLLFNEQFF.

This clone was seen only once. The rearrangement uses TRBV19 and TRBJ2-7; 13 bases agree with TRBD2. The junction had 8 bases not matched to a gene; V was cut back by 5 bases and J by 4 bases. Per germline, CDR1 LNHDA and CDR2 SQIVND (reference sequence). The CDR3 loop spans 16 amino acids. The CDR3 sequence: CASSPGLAGPFYEQYF. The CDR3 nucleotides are TGTGCCAGTAGTCCGGGACTAGCGGGGCCGTTTTACGAGCAGTACTTC.

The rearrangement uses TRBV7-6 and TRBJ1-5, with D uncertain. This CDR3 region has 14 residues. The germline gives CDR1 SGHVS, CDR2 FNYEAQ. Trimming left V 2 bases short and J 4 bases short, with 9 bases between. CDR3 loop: CASSLWGENQPQHF. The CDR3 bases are TGTGCCAGCAGCTTATGGGGAGAGAATCAGCCCCAGCATTTT.

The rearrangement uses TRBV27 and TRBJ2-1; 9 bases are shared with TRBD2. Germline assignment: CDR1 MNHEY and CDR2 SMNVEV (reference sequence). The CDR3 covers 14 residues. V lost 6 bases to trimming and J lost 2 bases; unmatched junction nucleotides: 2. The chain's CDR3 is CASRSGGTYNEQFF. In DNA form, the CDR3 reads TGTGCCAGCAGGAGCGGGGGGACCTACAATGAGCAGTTCTTC.

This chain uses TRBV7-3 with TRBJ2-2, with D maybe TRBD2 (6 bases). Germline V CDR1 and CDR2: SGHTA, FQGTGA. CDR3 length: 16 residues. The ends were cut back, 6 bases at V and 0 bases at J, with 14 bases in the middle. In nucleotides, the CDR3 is TGTGCCAGCAGAGCCGGGGGAGCCGCGAACACCGGGGAGCTGTTTTTT. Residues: CASRAGGAANTGELFF.

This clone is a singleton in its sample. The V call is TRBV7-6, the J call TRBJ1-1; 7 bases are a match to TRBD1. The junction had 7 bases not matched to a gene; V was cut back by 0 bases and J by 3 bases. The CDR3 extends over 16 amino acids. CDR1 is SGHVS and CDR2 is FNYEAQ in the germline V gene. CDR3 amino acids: CASSLALTGADTEAFF. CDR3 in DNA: TGTGCCAGCAGCTTAGCCCTAACAGGGGCTGACACTGAAGCTTTCTTT.

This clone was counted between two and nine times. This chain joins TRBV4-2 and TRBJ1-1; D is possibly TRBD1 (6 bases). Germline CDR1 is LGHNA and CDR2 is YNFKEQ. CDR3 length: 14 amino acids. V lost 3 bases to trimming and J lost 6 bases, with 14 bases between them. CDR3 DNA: TGTGCCAGCAGCCACGCGGGGACAACCCCTGAAGCTTTCTTT. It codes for CASSHAGTTPEAFF.